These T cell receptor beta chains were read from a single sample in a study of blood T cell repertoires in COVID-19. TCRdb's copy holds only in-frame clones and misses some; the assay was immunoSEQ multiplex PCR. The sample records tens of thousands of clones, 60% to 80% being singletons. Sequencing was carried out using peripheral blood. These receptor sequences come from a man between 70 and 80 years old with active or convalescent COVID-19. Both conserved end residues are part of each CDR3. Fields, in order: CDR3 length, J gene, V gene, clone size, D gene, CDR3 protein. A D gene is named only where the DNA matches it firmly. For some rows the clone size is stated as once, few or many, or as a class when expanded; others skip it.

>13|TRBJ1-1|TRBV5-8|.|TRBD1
CASSFDRDAEAFF
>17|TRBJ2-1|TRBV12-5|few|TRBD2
CASGPGAVGQLAGMQFF
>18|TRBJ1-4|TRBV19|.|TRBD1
CASSIGTGFLGDNEKLFF
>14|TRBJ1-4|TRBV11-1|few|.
CASSLRQTHEKLFF
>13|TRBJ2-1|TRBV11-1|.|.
CASSLQAENEQFF
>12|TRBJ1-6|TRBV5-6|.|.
CASRRLYSPLHF
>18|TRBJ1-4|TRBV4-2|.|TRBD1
CASSQDQGTGGTNEKLFF
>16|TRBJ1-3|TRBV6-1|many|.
CASSESLLWGRNTIYF
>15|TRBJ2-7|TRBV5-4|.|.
CASSAGGAEPYEQYF
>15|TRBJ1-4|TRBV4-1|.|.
CASSQVGQGREKLFF